The next 7 T cell receptor beta chains were all read from a single sample in a study of blood T cell repertoires in COVID-19. TCRdb keeps only in-frame clones here, not all; method: immunoSEQ multiplex PCR. The table lists around 200,000 clones, about 83% of them singletons. Sequencing was done on a sample of peripheral blood. The receptors originated from a young woman with COVID-19, enrolled during active disease.

The chain recombines TRBV7-9 with TRBJ2-1, with 10 bases fitting TRBD2. The CDR3 length is 17 residues. Germline lookup yields CDR1 SEHNR and CDR2 FQNEAQ (reference sequence). The V gene end was trimmed by 5 bases and the J gene end by 8 bases; junction bases not matched to a gene: 15. CDR3 residues: CASSPRPSSGSHDEQFF. CDR3 DNA: TGTGCCAGCAGCCCCCGACCGTCTAGCGGGAGTCACGATGAGCAGTTCTTC.

This sequence joins TRBV2 and TRBJ2-7, with D possibly being TRBD2 (5 bases). From germline, CDR1 is SNHLY and CDR2 FYNNEI. CDR3 length: 13 residues. Trimming left V 9 bases short and J 4 bases short, with 16 bases between. CDR3 DNA sequence: TGTGCCAGTGCTCCGGGTTGGGAGTACGAGCAGTACTTC. It codes for CASAPGWEYEQYF.

V gene TRBV12-5 combines with J gene TRBJ2-1; 14 positions agree with TRBD2. Germline V gene sequence: CDR1 LGHNT, CDR2 FRNRAP. The CDR3 has 16 amino acids. V shed 0 bases, J shed 10 bases, and the junction held 5 bases outside the gene matches. This CDR3 reads CASGLVLGLAGEEQFF. CDR3 bases: TGTGCTAGTGGTTTGGTATTGGGACTAGCGGGAGAGGAGCAGTTCTTC.

The chain couples TRBV19 to TRBJ1-5; TRBD1 matches 7 bases. V trimming: 5 bases; J trimming: 7 bases; junction bases outside the gene matches: 8. The CDR3 consists of 14 residues. In germline, CDR1 is LNHDA, CDR2 SQIVND (reference sequence). For the CDR3, the DNA is TGTGCCAGTAGTGTAACGAAACAGGGGCAGCCCCAGCATTTT. Protein: CASSVTKQGQPQHF.

V is TRBV9 and J is TRBJ2-3, with TRBD2 matching over 8 bases. J gave up 1 base and V 1 base, and 2 bases lay outside the gene matches. Germline V lookup: CDR1 SGDLS, CDR2 YYNGEE. CDR3 length: 15 residues. The DNA for the CDR3 is TGTGCCAGCAGCGTAAGCGGGAGCCGCACAGATACGCAGTATTTT. It encodes CASSVSGSRTDTQYF. Variable domain in full (rest from reference TRBV9 and TRBJ2-3): DSGVTQTPKHLITATGQRVTLRCSPRSGDLSVYWYQQSLDQGLQFLIQYYNGEERAKGNILERFSAQQFPDLHSELNLSSLELGDSALYFCASSVSGSRTDTQYFGPGTRLTVL.

The V gene is TRBV7-2, the J gene TRBJ2-3, with TRBD2 matching over 8 bases. The CDR3 consists of 16 residues. Trimming removed 4 bases from V and 4 bases from J; junction bases left unmatched: 10. Germline CDR1 and CDR2: SGHTA and FQGNSA. The CDR3 DNA is TGTGCCAGCAGCTCCCGTAGCGGGGATGTAGCAGATACGCAGTATTTT. Its protein product is CASSSRSGDVADTQYF. Supplemented by reference TRBV7-2 and TRBJ2-3, the full variable domain reads GAGVSQSPSNKVTEKGKDVELRCDPISGHTALYWYRQSLGQGLEFLIYFQGNSAPDKSGLPSDRFSAERTGGSVSTLTIQRTQQEDSAVYLCASSSRSGDVADTQYFGPGTRLTVL.

This clone was recorded once. As DNA, the CDR3 is TGTGCCAGCATATCGGACTATGGCTACACCTTC. Protein: CASISDYGYTF. The chain links TRBV6-6 to TRBJ1-2; no reliable D call. Germline CDR1 reads MNHNY; CDR2 reads SVGAGI (reference sequence). Trimming pared 7 bases from V and 3 bases from J, leaving 6 bases between. This CDR3 is built from 11 residues.